One and the same sample provided the 25 T cell receptor beta chains below, sequenced in a study of CD8+ T cells in alopecia areata (dated by TCRdb to 2016 to 2019). Libraries were built with the immunoSEQ multiplex PCR assay. RNA was extracted from all samples and reverse transcribed into cDNA, which served as template for TCR sequencing. Not all clones reach the TCRdb copy of this immuneACCESS table, which keeps in-frame sequences only. Checked studies attribute under half of the gap to unresolved V genes and leave the rest unexplained. This sample lists about 100,000 clones; almost 60% were detected once. Together, the top ten hold roughly 15% of the sample. The sample's treatment or condition label, in plain terms: oral pan-JAK inhibitor, 5-10 mg twice daily. The sequenced sample was CD8+ T cells sorted from blood, obtained at approximately week 61, from a patient treated with tofacitinib. The receptor source for this set is a human donor with alopecia areata.

This chain joins TRBV11-3 and TRBJ2-1; the match to TRBD2 covers 13 bases. The CDR3 has 15 amino acids. After removal of 0 bases from V and 12 bases from J, the junction contained 5 bases not matched to a gene. Germline CDR1 reads SGHNT; CDR2 reads YENEEA. The CDR3 DNA reads as TGTGCCAGCAGCTTAGAACTAGCGGGGGGGCTTGGGCAGTTCTTC. This translates into CASSLELAGGLGQFF.

Concerning this clone: The DNA is omitted, as the CDR3 cannot be located on it reliably, and the CDR3 follows TCRdb's listing. The chain carries TRBV19 and TRBJ2-1; TRBD1 is the table's D call and was not checked against the DNA. Germline loops: CDR1 LNHDA, CDR2 SQIVND (reference sequence). The CDR3 length is 14 residues, termini included. CDR3 sequence: CASSILASYNEQFF.

The rearrangement links TRBV4-1 to TRBJ2-3; no definite D call. Per the germline V gene, CDR1 is MGHRA and CDR2 is YSYEKL. With 0 bases removed from V and 4 bases from J, the gap between germline ends came to 8 bases. The CDR3 has 14 amino acids. CDR3 nucleotide sequence: TGCGCCAGCAGCCAAGAACCGGACCCAGATACGCAGTATTTT. It encodes CASSQEPDPDTQYF.

In its sample, this clone was seen a few times. The gene calls are TRBV21-1 and TRBJ1-6. TRBV21-1 is marked as a pseudogene. The CDR3 runs 17 residues. CDR3 protein: CASRKRVREGYNSPLHF. Written as DNA, the CDR3 is TGTGCCAGCAGAAAAAGGGTCCGGGAAGGTTATAATTCACCCCTCCACTTT.

The chain links TRBV7-9 to TRBJ2-1; either TRBD1 or TRBD2 may fit D (6 bases each). The length of the CDR3 is 16 residues. Germline V gene data show CDR1 as SEHNR and CDR2 as FQNEAQ (reference sequence). V lost 5 bases to trimming and J lost 0 bases, with 14 bases between them. This chain's CDR3 is CASSGRDTRSYNEQFF. As DNA, the CDR3 is TGTGCCAGCAGCGGGCGGGACACCCGCTCCTACAATGAGCAGTTCTTC.

This clone was counted a few times. The chain links TRBV5-1 to TRBJ2-7, with unresolved D. Trimming cost V 5 bases and J 2 bases, with 8 bases left between them. The CDR3 has 12 amino acids. Germline V CDR1 and CDR2: SGHRS, YFSETQ. In DNA form, the CDR3 reads TGCGCCAGCAGTAAAAACCCCTACGAGCAGTACTTC. Its translation: CASSKNPYEQYF.

The CDR3 protein is CASSLTYGDRASYEQYF. CDR3 in DNA: TGTGCCAGCAGCTTGACATATGGGGACAGGGCTTCCTACGAGCAGTACTTC. The chain combines TRBV7-9 with TRBJ2-7; 9 bases line up with TRBD1. Germline V gives CDR1 SEHNR, CDR2 FQNEAQ (reference sequence). This CDR3 region has 17 residues. With V trimmed by 3 bases and J by 1 base, 10 bases remained unmatched. The variable domain in full, completed from reference TRBV7-9 and TRBJ2-7, reads DTGVSQNPRHKITKRGQNVTFRCDPISEHNRLYWYRQTLGQGPEFLTYFQNEAQLEKSRLLSDRFSAERPKGSFSTLEIQRTEQGDSAMYLCASSLTYGDRASYEQYFGPGTRLTVT.

CDR3 residues: CASIPTGRLSTDTQYF. The CDR3 DNA reads as TGTGCCAGCATCCCCACGGGCAGGCTAAGCACAGATACGCAGTATTTT. The chain joins TRBV7-8 to TRBJ2-3; D is undetermined. The V and J ends lost 7 bases and 0 bases respectively, with 17 bases between them. Per the germline V gene, CDR1 is SGHVS and CDR2 is FQNEAQ. This CDR3 spans 16 amino acids.

The V gene is TRBV2, the J gene TRBJ1-4, with TRBD1 matching 7 bases. V lost 7 bases, J lost 5 bases, and 10 bases stayed unmatched. Per the germline V gene, CDR1 is SNHLY and CDR2 is FYNNEI. The CDR3 consists of 15 residues. The CDR3 DNA sequence: TGTGCCAGCACCCCTGACCCGGGACAGAATGAAAAACTGTTTTTT. It codes for CASTPDPGQNEKLFF.

The gene calls are TRBV7-8 and TRBJ2-7; 9 nucleotides agree with TRBD1. CDR3 size: 17 residues. Trimming at V came to 8 bases and at J to 0 bases, leaving 14 bases not matched to a gene. Germline V CDR1 and CDR2: SGHVS, FQNEAQ. CDR3: CASRLQDTGQGSYEQYF. CDR3 DNA sequence: TGTGCCAGCCGCCTTCAGGACACGGGACAGGGCTCCTACGAGCAGTACTTC.

This clone has only a few counts. The rearrangement links TRBV15 to TRBJ1-1; D ambiguous. This CDR3 spans 15 amino acids. V was shortened by 6 bases and J by 0 bases, with 14 bases between the two germline ends. Germline lookup yields CDR1 LNHNV and CDR2 YYDKDF (reference sequence). Here the CDR3 reads CATRVTPYMNTEAFF. In DNA, the CDR3 is TGTGCCACCAGAGTTACGCCCTACATGAACACTGAAGCTTTCTTT.

The rearrangement links TRBV29-1 to TRBJ1-2; D is unclear. Deletions cut 2 bases from V and 2 bases from J, with 3 bases between. From germline, CDR1 is SQVTM and CDR2 ANQGSEA. The CDR3 spans 11 residues. CDR3 coding DNA: TGCAGCGTTGAAACGAACTATGGCTACACCTTC. Amino acids: CSVETNYGYTF.

V and J are TRBV29-1 and TRBJ1-1, with TRBD1 identical over 7 bases. The V and J ends lost 4 bases and 1 base, in that order; junction bases with no gene match: 3. Germline V lookup: CDR1 SQVTM, CDR2 ANQGSEA. This CDR3 is 13 amino acids long. The CDR3 loop is CSVVGGRNTEAFF. The CDR3 region has the DNA TGCAGCGTTGTAGGGGGCCGGAACACTGAAGCTTTCTTT.

Only one count was recorded for this clone. The chain couples TRBV13 to TRBJ1-1; no clear D. The CDR3 is made up of 12 amino acids. Deletions cut 2 bases from V and 6 bases from J, with 7 bases between. In germline, CDR1 is PRHDT, CDR2 FYEKMQ (reference sequence). CDR3 protein: CASSLFNAEAFF. Written as DNA, the CDR3 is TGTGCCAGCAGCTTATTTAACGCTGAAGCTTTCTTT. The full variable domain, completed using reference TRBV13 and TRBJ1-1, is AAGVIQSPRHLIKEKRETATLKCYPIPRHDTVYWYQQGPGQDPQFLISFYEKMQSDKGSIPDRFSAQQFSDYHSELNMSSLELGDSALYFCASSLFNAEAFFGQGTRLTVV.

The chain couples TRBV6-6 to TRBJ2-7; D is perhaps TRBD1 or TRBD2 (5 bases each). The germline CDR1 and CDR2 sequences are MNHNY and SVGAGI (reference sequence). The germline V and J ends were trimmed by 4 bases and 3 bases, with 19 bases remaining between them. CDR3 size: 16 residues. The CDR3 sequence is CASSLGHRDPLYEQYF. The CDR3 nucleotides are TGTGCCAGCAGTTTAGGACACCGGGACCCCCTCTACGAGCAGTACTTC.

V usage is TRBV16 and J usage is TRBJ1-2; D uncertain. This CDR3 is 13 amino acids long. Per the germline V gene, CDR1 is KGHSY and CDR2 is FQNENV. V was clipped by 0 bases and J by 8 bases, with 10 bases between them. For the CDR3, the DNA is TGTGCCAGCAGCCAATCGGCGATTGTGGGCTACACCTTC. Residues: CASSQSAIVGYTF. The full variable domain, with the rest looked up from reference TRBV16 and TRBJ1-2, is GEEVAQTPKHLVRGEGQKAKLYCAPIKGHSYVFWYQQVLKNEFKFLISFQNENVFDETGMPKERFSAKCLPNSPCSLEIQATKLEDSAVYFCASSQSAIVGYTFGSGTRLTVV.

The chain is built from TRBV10-3 and TRBJ2-1; D not certain. The V end lost 8 bases, the J end lost 9 bases, and 11 bases lay between the germline ends. From germline, CDR1 is ENHRY and CDR2 SYGVKD. The CDR3 contains 11 residues. In DNA, the CDR3 is TGTGCCATCCTAAGTGGCGGTGAGCAGTTCTTC. Translation: CAILSGGEQFF.

V usage is TRBV29-1 and J usage is TRBJ1-2; 11 bases line up with TRBD1. The CDR3 is made up of 17 amino acids. V dropped 4 bases and J dropped 6; count of bases not matched to a gene: 16. Germline CDR1 reads SQVTM; CDR2 reads ANQGSEA. The CDR3 is CSVGKRTGGLRFDGYTF. In nucleotides, the CDR3 is TGCAGCGTTGGAAAGAGGACAGGGGGCTTAAGATTCGATGGCTACACCTTC.

This clone was observed a handful of times. The chain carries TRBV29-1 and TRBJ1-1; D gene ambiguous. Trimming shortened V by 4 bases and J by 2 bases, and 14 bases separated the two germline ends. The length of the CDR3 is 14 residues. The germline V gene encodes CDR1 SQVTM and CDR2 ANQGSEA. The CDR3: CSVVRQPTNTEAFF. The CDR3 DNA follows: TGCAGCGTTGTTCGCCAACCCACTAACACTGAAGCTTTCTTT.

Here the CDR3 DNA reads TGCGCCAGCAGCCGCCGGGACAGCTTATCCTACAATGAGCAGTTCTTC. Encoded protein: CASSRRDSLSYNEQFF. The chain recombines TRBV4-1 with TRBJ2-1; 7 positions agree with TRBD1. Germline V CDR1 and CDR2: MGHRA, YSYEKL. V lost 4 bases to trimming and J lost 1 base; unmatched junction nucleotides: 7. The CDR3 is 16 residues long.

The chain has TRBV5-1 and TRBJ2-5; 9 nucleotides match TRBD1. There are 15 residues in the CDR3. Per germline, CDR1 SGHRS and CDR2 YFSETQ. V dropped 4 bases and J dropped 5; count of bases not matched to a gene: 9. The CDR3 sequence: CASSTGTGYGETQYF. For the CDR3, the DNA is TGCGCCAGCAGCACTGGGACAGGGTACGGGGAGACCCAGTACTTC.

This clone is labeled as medium-sized (0.01 to 0.1%). The rearrangement links TRBV19 to TRBJ2-7; D gene uncertain. V gave up 2 bases and J gave up 3 bases, with 11 bases separating them. The CDR3 runs 14 residues. In germline, CDR1 is LNHDA, CDR2 SQIVND (reference sequence). The CDR3 sequence: CASSIYGRFYEQYF. The CDR3 nucleotides read TGTGCCAGTAGTATATACGGCAGATTCTACGAGCAGTACTTC.

The CDR3 loop is CASSFSRAETQYF. As DNA, the CDR3 is TGTGCCAGCAGCTTCTCAAGGGCAGAGACCCAGTACTTC. The chain recombines TRBV13 with TRBJ2-5, with unresolved D. Trimming cost V 3 bases and J 4 bases, with 9 bases left between them. Germline values: CDR1 PRHDT, CDR2 FYEKMQ (reference sequence). The CDR3 runs to 13 residues.

V usage is TRBV13 and J usage is TRBJ2-2; D not resolved. The germline V gene encodes CDR1 PRHDT and CDR2 FYEKMQ (reference sequence). The CDR3 has 13 residues. With 2 bases removed from V and 4 bases from J, the gap between germline ends came to 5 bases. The CDR3 DNA reads as TGTGCCAGCAGCTTAAGAGGCACCGGGGAGCTGTTTTTT. Translating it yields CASSLRGTGELFF.

The chain employs TRBV4-1 and TRBJ1-1, with a weak D call TRBD1 (6 bases). V lost 0 bases to trimming and J lost 10 bases, with 18 bases between them. Germline CDR1 and CDR2: MGHRA and YSYEKL. The CDR3 has 15 amino acids. In nucleotides, the CDR3 is TGCGCCAGCAGCCAAGATATTCGGGGGGCGCTGGGAGCTTTCTTT. Protein: CASSQDIRGALGAFF.